There are a few counts of the clone carrying this T cell receptor (beta chain). Its specificity is unknown. This CDR3 region has 15 residues. The trim removed 4 bases at V and 2 bases at J, leaving 3 bases unmatched. CDR1 is SGHTA, CDR2 FQGTGA, per germline. This sample is part of a study of graft-versus-host responses after intestinal transplantation. Sequencing was performed with immunoSEQ multiplex PCR; in TCRdb, only in-frame clones are kept and a portion is missing. The repertoire holds about 92,000 clones, with over 80% as singletons. This chain uses TRBV7-3 with TRBJ2-2, with 8 bases identical to TRBD1. The starting material was unstimulated CD8+ T cells sorted from spleen or lymph node cells, obtained before intestinal transplant. The sequence came from a human donor who received an intestinal transplant. As DNA, the CDR3 is TGTGCCAGCAGCTCGACAGGGGCTAACACCGGGGAGCTGTTTTTT. Translation gives CASSSTGANTGELFF.